This TCR beta chain was recorded in a study of neurological immune-mediated disorders (dated by TCRdb to between 2019 and 2020). Study-level background: Peripheral blood TCR-beta repertoires from HTLV-I-associated myelopathy (HAM/TSP) patients, multiple sclerosis patients and healthy controls were compared by UMI-based sequencing. Longitudinal samples, technical triplicates and paired sorted CD4+ and CD8+ T-cell subsets, alongside PBMC samples, were included among the roughly 98 TCR-beta libraries. The cohort was made up of 65 to 75 subjects, consisting of around 15 HAM/TSP patients, roughly 35 multiple sclerosis patients and about 20 healthy controls. General study outcomes and caveats: No identical CDR3 amino acid sequences were found to be shared among expanded clones across subjects, suggesting that TCR-beta repertoires were private in all groups. TCR clonal expansion was highest in HAM/TSP patients and lowest in MS patients, with MS patients falling below even healthy controls.

The healthy controls were volunteers from blood banks in Maryland, USA. Libraries from unsorted PBMCs were made from 2 million PBMCs kept in RNAlater at -80 degrees C until RNA extraction. PBMCs were separated from peripheral blood using Ficoll-Hypaque density gradient centrifugation and then cryopreserved in liquid nitrogen. cDNA was synthesized by template-switch 5'RACE using a primer with a 10-nucleotide random unique molecular identifier that tagged each TCR transcript. Over 160 million TCR-beta sequences, covering 15-18 subjects, were produced in each sequencing run. The RNeasy kit was used for extraction of total RNA. The KAPA Real-time Library Amplification kit was used to amplify TCR-beta VDJ regions with primers for the TCR constant region and the 5'RACE anchor. A first PCR added sample indexes and Illumina adaptors, after which a second PCR increased the library yield. The roughly 650 bp TCR product was size-selected on a 2% E-gel SizeSelection system after Ampure bead purification. Before pooling, libraries had their quality checked on a Bioanalyzer, their concentration measured with Qubit, and their quantity determined with the Kapa Library Quantification kit. Libraries were sequenced paired-end 2 x 150 bp on an Illumina HiSeq 2500. To increase sequence diversity, roughly 24-32% phiX was spiked into each library pool. Under the source paper's analysis protocol: Quality-filtered reads were processed with the UMI-based MiGEC pipeline, which removed over 85% of raw TCR sequences during error correction. VDJ genes were aligned to IMGT germline references, and clonotypes were defined by unique CDR3 amino acid sequence plus V-J genes. VDJtools evaluated clonal expansion, Shannon diversity and CDR3 relatedness (CalcPairwiseDistances, ClusterSamples); CLCbio workbench built phylogenetic trees. Using coefficient-of-variation modelling across technical triplicates, the study counted a clone as expanded if it had at least 8 unique UMIs. TCRdb trimmed public reads at Q25 via fastp, called clones via MiXCR and kept in-frame beta chains. Duplicate CDR3 protein sequences are folded into a single record with the most common DNA and genes. The V and J calls were not made by the authors but by TCRdb's processing. The sample table holds about 84,000 distinct CDR3 sequences, of which 10% were seen once. About 1.8% of the sample belongs to the ten largest clones.

This clonotype was counted ten times or more. Its antigen is still unknown. Base qualities were left out, and no much larger clone turns up one base away. For CDR1 and CDR2, the germline V gene lists SGHDT and YYEEEE. V loses 2 bases, J loses 4 bases, and the germline ends lie 12 bases apart. The CDR3 measures 14 amino acids from cysteine to phenylalanine. Here the CDR3 DNA is all that survives: 42 bases in frame from base 1. The sequence joins TRBV5-6 to TRBJ1-2, with a weak D call of TRBD1 (5 bases match). The TCR originated in a man aged 35-49 years in good health. The specimen was PBMCs. The DNA sequence reads TGTGCCAGCAGCTTTTTACAGGCGCTCTATGGCTACACCTTC. This gives the protein CASSFLQALYGYTF.